The 25 T cell receptor beta chains in this list originate from one sample, sequenced in a study of blood T cell repertoires in COVID-19. TCRdb's table, derived via immunoSEQ multiplex PCR, lists solely in-frame clones and lacks some. This table has about 150,000 clones, under 95% appearing once. Sequencing was carried out using peripheral blood. The receptors were sampled from a man aged 50 or older with acute or convalescent COVID-19.

This chain uses TRBV18 with TRBJ1-1; TRBD1 is a possible D gene (5 bases). The V end was cut by 4 bases, the J end by 0 bases, with 9 bases between. Looked up from germline, CDR1 is KGHSH and CDR2 is LQKENI. The CDR3 contains 14 residues. DNA of the CDR3: TGTGCCAGCTCACTGGACACGATGAACACTGAAGCTTTCTTT. Protein product: CASSLDTMNTEAFF.

The CDR3 here is CSVNEQYV. The CDR3 bases are TGCAGTGTTAACGAGCAGTACGTC. The V and J genes are TRBV20-1 and TRBJ2-7; D unresolved. Germline lookup yields CDR1 DFQATT and CDR2 SNEGSKA (reference sequence). CDR3 size: 8 residues. V dropped 7 bases and J dropped 5 bases, with 3 bases sitting between them.

The rearrangement uses TRBV14 and TRBJ2-5, with D unclear. The V gene lost 0 bases and the J gene lost 4 bases, with 6 bases spanning the gap. This CDR3 spans 13 amino acids. Per the germline V gene, CDR1 is SGHDN and CDR2 is FVKESK. The CDR3 DNA reads TGTGCCAGCAGCCAAGATTTGGCAGAGACCCAGTACTTC. Translating it yields CASSQDLAETQYF.

The CDR3 region is CASSRIQGNYGYTF. The DNA of the CDR3 is TGTGCCAGCAGCCGAATACAGGGTAACTATGGCTACACCTTC. The chain recombines TRBV3-1 (or the pseudogene TRBV3-2) with TRBJ1-2, with D possibly being TRBD1 (6 bases). In germline, CDR1 is LGHDT, CDR2 YNNKEL (reference sequence). V was shortened by 4 bases and J by 1 base, with 10 bases between the two germline ends. The CDR3 runs 14 residues.

V usage is TRBV28 and J usage is TRBJ1-4; 10 bases fit TRBD1. Germline CDR1 and CDR2: MDHEN and SYDVKM. V shed 6 bases and J 8 bases; nucleotides not matched to a gene: 9. The CDR3 covers 15 residues. The CDR3 bases are TGTGCCAGCAGCCGGCCCGGGACAGGGGTGGAAAAACTGTTTTTT. Amino acid sequence: CASSRPGTGVEKLFF.

This chain uses TRBV11-2 with TRBJ1-4, with 9 bases identical to TRBD1. The trim removed 4 bases at V and 7 bases at J, leaving 4 bases unmatched. Germline CDR1 is SGHAT and CDR2 is FQNNGV. This CDR3 has 14 residues. CDR3 residues: CASSSDRGGEKLFF. CDR3 nucleotide sequence: TGTGCCAGCAGCTCGGACAGGGGTGGTGAAAAACTGTTTTTT. The full variable domain, completed using reference TRBV11-2 and TRBJ1-4, is EAGVAQSPRYKIIEKRQSVAFWCNPISGHATLYWYQQILGQGPKLLIQFQNNGVVDDSQLPKDRFSAERLKGVDSTLKIQPAKLEDSAVYLCASSSDRGGEKLFFGSGTQLSVL.

The chain carries TRBV9 and TRBJ2-5; the D gene is possibly TRBD1 (5 bases). Looked up from germline, CDR1 is SGDLS and CDR2 is YYNGEE. V shed 0 bases and J shed 4 bases, with 10 bases lying between them. The CDR3 totals 14 residues. CDR3 sequence (DNA): TGTGCCAGCAGCGTAGGGGGCGGTGGAGAGACCCAGTACTTC. Translation: CASSVGGGGETQYF.

The chain links TRBV7-9 to TRBJ1-3; 8 nucleotides line up with TRBD1. V lost 3 bases, J lost 0 bases, and 4 bases stayed unmatched. CDR1 and CDR2 (germline): SEHNR, FQNEAQ (reference sequence). The CDR3 length is 16 residues. CDR3 DNA sequence: TGTGCCAGCAGCTTGTTGGGACAGGTCTCTGGAAACACCATATATTTT. Its protein is CASSLLGQVSGNTIYF.

The V and J genes are TRBV30 and TRBJ2-1; 9 bases line up with TRBD2. This CDR3 is built from 14 residues. The germline V gene has CDR1 GTSNPN and CDR2 SVGIG (reference sequence). The CDR3 here is CAGTQAGGYNEQFF. DNA for the CDR3: TGTGCTGGCACTCAAGCGGGAGGCTACAATGAGCAGTTCTTC.

The J gene is TRBJ1-5, the V gene TRBV19, with TRBD1 matching 11 bases. Germline CDR1 reads LNHDA; CDR2 reads SQIVND (reference sequence). CDR3 length equals 15 residues. V shed 10 bases and J 0 bases; nucleotides not matched to a gene: 5. CDR3 sequence (DNA): TGTGCCACGGGACAGGGGGGAAATAGCAATCAGCCCCAGCATTTT. Protein: CATGQGGNSNQPQHF.

The chain uses TRBV28 and TRBJ2-2; D gene uncertain. Germline V gene data show CDR1 as MDHEN and CDR2 as SYDVKM. The V gene lost 7 bases and the J gene lost 0 bases, with 9 bases spanning the gap. The CDR3 is 14 residues long. CDR3 in DNA: TGTGCCAGCAAGAGGAAATCGAACACCGGGGAGCTGTTTTTT. Translating gives CASKRKSNTGELFF.

The chain couples TRBV19 to TRBJ1-3; tentative D call: TRBD1 (6 bases). V was trimmed by 6 bases and J by 0 bases, leaving 18 bases between them. The CDR3 covers 17 residues. The V gene's germline CDR1 is LNHDA and CDR2 SQIVND (reference sequence). This chain's CDR3 is CASRREPTGSSGNTIYF. The CDR3 DNA reads as TGTGCCAGTAGGAGGGAACCCACAGGGAGCTCTGGAAACACCATATATTTT.

This chain uses TRBV7-2 with TRBJ2-4, with TRBD1 identical over 9 bases. This CDR3 is built from 14 residues. J gave up 4 bases and V 5 bases, and 3 bases lay outside the gene matches. Germline CDR1 is SGHTA and CDR2 is FQGNSA. The CDR3, as DNA: TGTGCCAGCAGCCCAGGGACAGGGAAAAACATTCAGTACTTC. This codes for CASSPGTGKNIQYF.

V is TRBV19 and J is TRBJ2-7, with TRBD2 matching over 12 bases. There are 15 residues in the CDR3. The germline CDR1 and CDR2 sequences are LNHDA and SQIVND (reference sequence). J lost 2 bases, V lost 5 bases, and 4 bases had no gene match. The chain's CDR3 is CASSVLAGGAYEQYF. The CDR3 DNA reads TGTGCCAGTAGTGTCCTAGCGGGAGGGGCCTACGAGCAGTACTTC.

This sequence joins TRBV7-3 and TRBJ2-3; D remains ambiguous. The CDR3 sequence is 13 residues long. Germline V gene sequence: CDR1 SGHTA, CDR2 FQGTGA. The V end lost 4 bases, the J end lost 2 bases, and 7 bases lay between the germline ends. The CDR3 here is CASSSPFTDTQYF. The CDR3 bases are TGTGCCAGCAGCTCCCCTTTCACAGATACGCAGTATTTT.

The gene calls are TRBV15 and TRBJ1-1; TRBD1 agrees at 7 bases. V lost 0 bases, J lost 1 base, and 2 bases stayed unmatched. Germline V gene lookup returns CDR1 LNHNV and CDR2 YYDKDF (reference sequence). This CDR3 region has 15 residues. CDR3 coding DNA: TGTGCCACCAGCAGAGATCCAGGGGGGAACACTGAAGCTTTCTTT. It is translated as CATSRDPGGNTEAFF.

The CDR3 region has the DNA TGTGCCAGCACTGGACTAACCTACAATGAGCAGTTCTTC. It encodes CASTGLTYNEQFF. This chain links TRBV28 with TRBJ2-1, with a tentative D call TRBD2 (6 bases). The germline CDR1 and CDR2 sequences are MDHEN and SYDVKM. The CDR3 loop spans 13 amino acids. V lost 7 bases and J 2 bases, leaving 9 bases between the germline ends. Full variable domain (rest looked up from reference TRBV28 and TRBJ2-1): DVKVTQSSRYLVKRTGEKVFLECVQDMDHENMFWYRQDPGLGLRLIYFSYDVKMKEKGDIPEGYSVSREKKERFSLILESASTNQTSMYLCASTGLTYNEQFFGPGTRLTVL.

The chain employs TRBV11-2 and TRBJ1-6; weak D call: TRBD1 (6 bases). The germline V gene encodes CDR1 SGHAT and CDR2 FQNNGV. Trimming left V 8 bases short and J 2 bases short, with 13 bases between. The CDR3 consists of 15 residues. CDR3 residues: CASRLRQAYNSPLHF. CDR3 DNA: TGTGCCAGCCGACTCCGACAGGCCTATAATTCACCCCTCCACTTT.

J is TRBJ1-2 and V is TRBV5-6; 7 bases are a match to TRBD1. J was trimmed by 3 bases and V by 0 bases; bases with no gene match: 5. There are 15 residues in the CDR3. Germline values: CDR1 SGHDT, CDR2 YYEEEE. In DNA form, the CDR3 reads TGTGCCAGCAGCTTGGTGTACAGGGGTGACTATGGCTACACCTTC. Its translation: CASSLVYRGDYGYTF.

The chain carries TRBV11-3 and TRBJ2-6; the D gene is possibly TRBD2 (7 bases). Germline V gene data show CDR1 as SGHNT and CDR2 as YENEEA. The germline V and J ends were trimmed by 5 bases and 0 bases, with 20 bases remaining between them. The CDR3 spans 19 residues. The CDR3 here is CASSPGASGSLSGANVLTF. CDR3 sequence (DNA): TGTGCCAGCAGCCCGGGGGCTAGCGGCTCCCTCTCTGGGGCCAACGTCCTGACTTTC. The variable domain in full, with the rest retrieved from reference TRBV11-3 and TRBJ2-6, is EAGVVQSPRYKIIEKKQPVAFWCNPISGHNTLYWYLQNLGQGPELLIRYENEEAVDDSQLPKDRFSAERLKGVDSTLKIQPAELGDSAVYLCASSPGASGSLSGANVLTFGAGSRLTVL.

This clone has a single count. The genes are TRBV5-1 and TRBJ1-1; D gene uncertain. Germline CDR1 reads SGHRS; CDR2 reads YFSETQ. V was trimmed by 2 bases and J by 4 bases, leaving 9 bases between them. CDR3 length: 13 amino acids. CDR3 protein: CASSFAEGTEAFF. For the CDR3, the DNA is TGCGCCAGCAGCTTCGCGGAGGGCACTGAAGCTTTCTTT.

The chain is built from TRBV7-2 and TRBJ1-1, with D possibly being TRBD1 (5 bases). Trimming shortened V by 1 base and J by 1 base, and 7 bases separated the two germline ends. This CDR3 spans 14 amino acids. The germline CDR1 and CDR2 sequences are SGHTA and FQGNSA. CDR3 loop: CASSLVGGNTEAFF. The CDR3 DNA reads as TGTGCCAGCAGCTTAGTGGGGGGGAACACTGAAGCTTTCTTT.

The chain links TRBV28 to TRBJ1-2; tentative D call: TRBD1 (6 bases). The V gene lost 6 bases and the J gene lost 8 bases, with 16 bases spanning the gap. This CDR3 has 13 amino acids. Germline CDR1 reads MDHEN; CDR2 reads SYDVKM. CDR3 bases: TGTGCCAGCAGGTCCCAACAGGGCTGGGGCTACACCTTC. Translated: CASRSQQGWGYTF.

The chain joins TRBV18 to TRBJ2-3; tentatively, D is TRBD2 (6 bases). V was clipped by 4 bases and J by 8 bases, with 25 bases between them. In germline, CDR1 is KGHSH, CDR2 LQKENI. The length of the CDR3 is 17 residues. The CDR3 nucleotides read TGTGCCAGCTCACGAACCGGGAGCCCAATCCCTTCGGGTACGCAGTATTTT. It is translated as CASSRTGSPIPSGTQYF.

This clone occurred once. The chain has TRBV28 and TRBJ1-5; 9 bases align to TRBD1. Germline CDR1 reads MDHEN; CDR2 reads SYDVKM. The length of the CDR3 is 13 residues. Germline trimming cut 5 bases from V and 7 bases from J; bases unmatched to any gene: 3. CDR3 in amino acids: CASSDRGGQPQHF. The CDR3 DNA follows: TGTGCCAGCAGTGACAGGGGGGGCCAGCCCCAGCATTTT.